This passage covers 10 T cell receptor beta chains from one sample sequenced in a study of T cell changes during pregnancy in multiple sclerosis. Using immunoSEQ multiplex PCR, the repertoire was profiled, and TCRdb retains in-frame clones only, with some absent. This table holds some 66,000 clones, roughly 90% found once. The specimen was CD8+ T cells from peripheral blood mononuclear cells, collected before pregnancy. Receptors originate from a female donor with multiple sclerosis, enrolled in a pregnancy study.

The chain couples TRBV10-3 to TRBJ1-3, with D perhaps TRBD1 (5 bases). Germline CDR1 ENHRY, CDR2 SYGVKD. V was trimmed by 2 bases and J by 4 bases, leaving 12 bases between them. The CDR3 spans 15 residues. The CDR3: CAISEGQFGGNTIYF. CDR3 coding DNA: TGTGCCATCAGTGAGGGACAATTTGGCGGAAACACCATATATTTT.

The genes are TRBV15 and TRBJ2-6; 7 nucleotides align to TRBD2. Trimming at V came to 1 base and at J to 0 bases, leaving 9 bases not matched to a gene. Germline V gene lookup returns CDR1 LNHNV and CDR2 YYDKDF (reference sequence). This CDR3 is 19 amino acids long. CDR3 sequence reads: CATSRARDYRISGANVLTF. CDR3 coding DNA: TGTGCCACCAGCAGAGCCCGGGACTATAGAATCTCTGGGGCCAACGTCCTGACTTTC.

V and J are TRBV29-1 and TRBJ1-2; D not resolved. Per germline, CDR1 SQVTM and CDR2 ANQGSEA. The CDR3 consists of 13 residues. V lost 4 bases to trimming and J lost 4 bases, with 13 bases between them. CDR3 sequence reads: CSVGVQAGYGYTF. CDR3 DNA: TGCAGCGTTGGCGTCCAAGCGGGCTATGGCTACACCTTC.

The rearrangement uses TRBV9 and TRBJ1-5, with a tentative D call TRBD1 (5 bases). This CDR3 has 15 amino acids. Trimming took off 3 bases at V and 5 bases at J, with 15 bases between the two ends. CDR1 SGDLS and CDR2 YYNGEE come from the germline V gene. The CDR3 here is CASSAEGVTYQPQHF. CDR3 DNA: TGTGCCAGCAGCGCCGAAGGGGTAACCTATCAGCCCCAGCATTTT.

The chain uses TRBV6-5 and TRBJ2-1; the match to TRBD2 covers 7 bases. The V and J ends lost 6 bases and 0 bases, in that order; junction bases with no gene match: 5. CDR3 length equals 15 residues. Looked up from germline, CDR1 is MNHEY and CDR2 is SVGAGI. In nucleotides, the CDR3 is TGTGCCAGCAGCTCCGGGGGGAGCTCCTACAATGAGCAGTTCTTC. Translating gives CASSSGGSSYNEQFF.

This rearrangement joins TRBV29-1 to TRBJ2-1, with 10 bases that match TRBD1. Germline V gene sequence: CDR1 SQVTM, CDR2 ANQGSEA. V lost 0 bases, J lost 2 bases, and 4 bases stayed unmatched. CDR3 length: 16 amino acids. CDR3 sequence (DNA): TGCAGCGTTGAAGATTTAGGGACAGGGGCCTACAATGAGCAGTTCTTC. Translating gives CSVEDLGTGAYNEQFF.

The chain is built from TRBV13 and TRBJ2-5; 7 nucleotides line up with TRBD1. J lost 0 bases, V lost 4 bases, and 2 bases had no gene match. Germline lookup yields CDR1 PRHDT and CDR2 FYEKMQ (reference sequence). This CDR3 has 14 residues. The CDR3 DNA is TGTGCCAGCAGCTCCGGGACAGACCAAGAGACCCAGTACTTC. It yields the protein CASSSGTDQETQYF.

This clone was seen a single time. The rearrangement joins TRBV19 to TRBJ1-3; weak D call: TRBD1 (6 bases). Germline values: CDR1 LNHDA, CDR2 SQIVND (reference sequence). This CDR3 has 20 residues. Trimming took off 5 bases at V and 8 bases at J, with 34 bases between the two ends. The CDR3 sequence is CASSPGGVGAPAFQLDTIYF. In nucleotides, the CDR3 is TGTGCCAGTAGTCCTGGGGGCGTCGGGGCCCCGGCGTTTCAACTTGACACCATATATTTT.

This rearrangement joins TRBV2 to TRBJ1-2; D remains ambiguous. V lost 8 bases and J lost 6, with 10 bases in between. This CDR3 region has 11 residues. CDR1 is SNHLY and CDR2 is FYNNEI in the germline V gene. The CDR3 spells CASDVSDGYTF. The CDR3 region has the DNA TGTGCCAGCGATGTAAGCGATGGCTACACCTTC.

This clone has a single count. The V gene is TRBV7-9, the J gene TRBJ2-7, with D tentatively TRBD1 (6 bases). Trimming removed 4 bases from V and 5 bases from J, with 9 bases in between. Per germline, CDR1 SEHNR and CDR2 FQNEAQ (reference sequence). The CDR3 covers 12 residues. This CDR3 reads CASSSQGHEQYF. The CDR3, as DNA: TGTGCCAGCAGCTCCCAGGGGCACGAGCAGTACTTC.